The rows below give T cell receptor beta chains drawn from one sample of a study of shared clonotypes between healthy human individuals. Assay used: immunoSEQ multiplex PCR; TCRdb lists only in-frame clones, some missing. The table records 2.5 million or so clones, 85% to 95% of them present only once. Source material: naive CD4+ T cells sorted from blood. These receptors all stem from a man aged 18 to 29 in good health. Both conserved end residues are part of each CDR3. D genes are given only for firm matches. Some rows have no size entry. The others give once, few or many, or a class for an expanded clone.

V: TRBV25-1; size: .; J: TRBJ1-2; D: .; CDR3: CASSRWGSSSGGYTF; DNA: TGTGCCAGCAGTCGTTGGGGTAGCAGCTCGGGAGGCTACACCTTC
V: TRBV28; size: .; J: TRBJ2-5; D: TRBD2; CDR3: CASSTRSRGGNQETQYF; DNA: TGTGCCAGCAGCACTCGGAGCCGCGGGGGGAACCAAGAGACCCAGTACTTC
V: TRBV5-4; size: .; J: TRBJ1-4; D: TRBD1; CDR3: CASSLGGTATEKLFF; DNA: TGTGCCAGCAGCTTGGGGGGGACAGCTACTGAAAAACTGTTTTTT
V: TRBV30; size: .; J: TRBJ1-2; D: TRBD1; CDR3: CAWSRDRAHGYTF; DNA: TGTGCCTGGAGTAGGGACAGGGCTCATGGCTACACCTTC
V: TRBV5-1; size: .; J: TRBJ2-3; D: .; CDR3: CASSSPGGVTDTQYF; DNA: TGCGCCAGCAGCTCCCCCGGAGGAGTCACAGATACGCAGTATTTT
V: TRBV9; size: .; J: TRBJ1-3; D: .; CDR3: CASSLDSSGNTIYF; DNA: TGTGCCAGCAGTTTGGACAGCTCTGGAAACACCATATATTTT
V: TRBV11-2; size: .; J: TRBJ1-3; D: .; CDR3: CASSSDPIAYSGNTIYF; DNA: TGTGCCAGCAGCTCAGACCCCATAGCCTATTCTGGAAACACCATATATTTT
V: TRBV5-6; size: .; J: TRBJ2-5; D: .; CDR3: CASSLDHFGRETQYF; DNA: TGTGCCAGCAGCTTGGATCATTTTGGCCGAGAGACCCAGTACTTC
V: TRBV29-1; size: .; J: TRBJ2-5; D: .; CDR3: CSAALETQYF; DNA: TGCAGCGCGGCGTTAGAGACCCAGTACTTC
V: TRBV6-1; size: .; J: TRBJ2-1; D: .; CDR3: CASSGVRSYNEQFF; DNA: TGTGCCAGCAGTGGCGTACGCTCCTACAATGAGCAGTTCTTC
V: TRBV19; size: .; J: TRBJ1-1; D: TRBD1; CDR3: CASSEGQQNTEAFF; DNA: TGTGCCAGTAGTGAGGGACAGCAAAACACTGAAGCTTTCTTT
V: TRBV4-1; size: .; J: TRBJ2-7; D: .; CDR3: CASSQETGPASRTEQYF; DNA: TGCGCCAGCAGCCAAGAGACAGGCCCGGCCTCCCGGACCGAGCAGTACTTC
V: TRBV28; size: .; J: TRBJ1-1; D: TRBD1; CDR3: CASSPGTGGNGAFF; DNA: TGTGCCAGCAGTCCAGGGACAGGGGGGAATGGAGCTTTCTTT
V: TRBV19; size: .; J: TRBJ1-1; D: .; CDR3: CASRTAGNTEAFF; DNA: TGTGCCAGCCGGACAGCCGGGAACACTGAAGCTTTCTTT
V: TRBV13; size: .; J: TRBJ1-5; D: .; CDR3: CASSFGPLGGSGQPQHF; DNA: TGTGCCAGCAGCTTTGGTCCTCTAGGTGGAAGTGGGCAGCCCCAGCATTTT
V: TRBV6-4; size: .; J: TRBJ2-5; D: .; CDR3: CASTPGVETQYF; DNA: TGTGCCAGCACCCCGGGCGTGGAGACCCAGTACTTC
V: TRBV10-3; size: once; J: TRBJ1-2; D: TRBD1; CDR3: CAISGGQGGGYTF; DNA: TGTGCCATCAGTGGAGGGCAGGGGGGTGGCTACACCTTC
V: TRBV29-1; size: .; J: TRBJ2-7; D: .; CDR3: CSVYGDSYEQYF; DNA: TGCAGCGTTTACGGGGACTCCTACGAGCAGTACTTC